The 28 T cell receptor beta chains below come from one sample, sequenced in a study of blood T cell repertoires in COVID-19. Method: immunoSEQ multiplex PCR; TCRdb's copy keeps in-frame clones and lacks some. The sample consists of some 510,000 clones, approximately 90% of them appearing once. The sample comprised PBMCs or T cells enriched from blood (not recorded which). These receptors were collected from a woman aged 35 to 49 who had recovered from COVID-19.

This clone was picked up a small number of times. The J gene is TRBJ1-2, the V gene TRBV27; no firm D call. V lost 5 bases to trimming and J lost 2 bases, with 9 bases between them. There are 13 residues in the CDR3. The germline V gene encodes CDR1 MNHEY and CDR2 SMNVEV (reference sequence). The CDR3 loop is CASSPAGNYGYTF. The CDR3 DNA sequence: TGTGCCAGCAGTCCCGCGGGAAACTATGGCTACACCTTC.

This clone was detected only once. This chain links TRBV4-2 with TRBJ1-5; 8 bases are shared with TRBD1. The J segment lost 6 bases and the V segment lost 1 base, leaving 5 bases of the junction unmatched. The CDR3 runs to 15 residues. The germline CDR1 and CDR2 sequences are LGHNA and YNFKEQ. CDR3 in DNA: TGTGCCAGCAGCCAAGGAGGACAGGGAGGTCAGCCCCAGCATTTT. Its protein product is CASSQGGQGGQPQHF.

The table lists this clone with a count of one. The chain uses TRBV4-1 and TRBJ2-3, with D perhaps TRBD1 (6 bases). Germline V gives CDR1 MGHRA, CDR2 YSYEKL. Trimming took off 1 base at V and 1 base at J, with 9 bases between the two ends. This CDR3 spans 15 amino acids. CDR3 region: CASSQVRGGTDTQYF. DNA of the CDR3: TGCGCCAGCAGCCAAGTCAGGGGAGGCACAGATACGCAGTATTTT.

This chain joins TRBV7-2 and TRBJ2-1, with TRBD2 matching over 7 bases. Germline V lookup: CDR1 SGHTA, CDR2 FQGNSA. Unmatched junction bases numbered 5, after V lost 5 bases and J lost 4 bases. This CDR3 is 14 amino acids long. The DNA for the CDR3 is TGTGCCAGCAGCCCAAGCGGGGCTTACAATGAGCAGTTCTTC. Translated: CASSPSGAYNEQFF. The full variable domain, in which reference TRBV7-2 and TRBJ2-1 provide the parts outside the CDR3, is GAGVSQSPSNKVTEKGKDVELRCDPISGHTALYWYRQSLGQGLEFLIYFQGNSAPDKSGLPSDRFSAERTGGSVSTLTIQRTQQEDSAVYLCASSPSGAYNEQFFGPGTRLTVL.

DNA for the CDR3: TGTGCCAGCAGCTTATCGGGGCAAGAGACCCAGTACTTC. This encodes CASSLSGQETQYF. J is TRBJ2-5 and V is TRBV5-4; D possibly corresponds to TRBD2 (5 bases). Trimming pared 2 bases from V and 2 bases from J, leaving 7 bases between. The CDR3 extends over 13 amino acids. Germline CDR1 is SGHNT and CDR2 is YYREEE (reference sequence).

Here the CDR3 reads CASSRRGPDTEAFF. Written as DNA, the CDR3 is TGTGCCAGCAGCCGCAGGGGGCCGGACACTGAAGCTTTCTTT. This rearrangement joins TRBV3-1 (or the pseudogene TRBV3-2) to TRBJ1-1; 8 bases fit TRBD1. The CDR3 runs 14 residues. Germline V gives CDR1 LGHDT, CDR2 YNNKEL (reference sequence). The ends lost 4 bases at V and 3 bases at J; junction bases unmatched: 4.

The J gene is TRBJ2-5, the V gene TRBV7-6; TRBD1 is a possible D gene (5 bases). Germline V CDR1 and CDR2: SGHVS, FNYEAQ. V gave up 1 base and J gave up 1 base, with 7 bases separating them. The CDR3 is made up of 14 amino acids. The CDR3 region is CASSLVTGQETQYF. CDR3 coding DNA: TGTGCCAGCAGCTTAGTAACAGGCCAAGAGACCCAGTACTTC.

The V call is TRBV6-2 or TRBV6-3, the J call TRBJ2-5; D call uncertain. CDR3 length: 14 amino acids. CDR1 and CDR2 (germline): MNHEY, SVGEGT. Trimming pared 4 bases from V and 5 bases from J, leaving 14 bases between. This CDR3 is CASSSQANLETQYF. CDR3 DNA sequence: TGTGCCAGCAGTTCCCAAGCCAACCTCGAGACCCAGTACTTC.

This chain joins TRBV7-2 and TRBJ1-2; TRBD1 matches at 9 bases. V shed 4 bases, J shed 12 bases, and the junction held 9 bases outside the gene matches. The germline V gene encodes CDR1 SGHTA and CDR2 FQGNSA. The CDR3 length is 13 residues. DNA of the CDR3: TGTGCCAGCAGCTCTCGACAGGGGGGAGTCCACACCTTC. Its translation is CASSSRQGGVHTF.

The chain combines TRBV14 with TRBJ2-3; the D gene is possibly TRBD1 (6 bases). Trimming took off 5 bases at V and 4 bases at J, with 13 bases between the two ends. This CDR3 region has 14 residues. The germline CDR1 and CDR2 sequences are SGHDN and FVKESK. CDR3 loop: CASSSQYRADTQYF. DNA of the CDR3: TGTGCCAGCAGCTCTCAATACAGGGCAGATACGCAGTATTTT.

The chain is built from TRBV5-5 and TRBJ1-1, with D perhaps matching TRBD1 (5 bases). The CDR3 is 16 residues long. Trimming removed 1 base from V and 5 bases from J, with 18 bases in between. Germline V gene sequence: CDR1 SGHKS, CDR2 YYEKEE (reference sequence). The CDR3 loop reads CASSLPGGYGTTEAFF. The CDR3, as DNA: TGTGCCAGCAGCTTGCCCGGGGGTTACGGAACAACTGAAGCTTTCTTT. The complete variable domain, with remaining parts taken from reference TRBV5-5 and TRBJ1-1, reads DAGVTQSPTHLIKTRGQQVTLRCSPISGHKSVSWYQQVLGQGPQFIFQYYEKEERGRGNFPDRFSARQFPNYSSELNVNALLLGDSALYLCASSLPGGYGTTEAFFGQGTRLTVV.

V usage is TRBV2 and J usage is TRBJ2-3, with 7 bases fitting TRBD2. The CDR3 contains 13 residues. The trim removed 1 base at V and 14 bases at J, leaving 9 bases unmatched. Germline lookup yields CDR1 SNHLY and CDR2 FYNNEI. CDR3 nucleotides: TGTGCCAGCAGTGAAGAGGGAGGGGCCCCGACGTATTTT. This sequence encodes CASSEEGGAPTYF.

V gene TRBV29-1 combines with J gene TRBJ2-2; 7 bases are a match to TRBD1. The V gene end was trimmed by 7 bases and the J gene end by 2 bases; junction bases not matched to a gene: 10. The CDR3 is made up of 15 amino acids. Per the germline V gene, CDR1 is SQVTM and CDR2 is ANQGSEA. The CDR3 region has the DNA TGCAGCGCTCTCAACACAGGGGCAAACACCGGGGAGCTGTTTTTT. This sequence encodes CSALNTGANTGELFF.

The chain carries TRBV9 and TRBJ1-1; a possible D gene is TRBD1 (6 bases). This CDR3 is built from 16 residues. Trimming removed 4 bases at V and 7 bases at J, with 23 bases between. Germline V CDR1 and CDR2: SGDLS, YYNGEE. The CDR3 spells CASSPYSDRLASEAFF. CDR3 nucleotides: TGTGCCAGCAGCCCCTATTCAGACAGGCTGGCCAGTGAAGCTTTCTTT.

The V call is TRBV2, the J call TRBJ2-7; D is ambiguous. The germline V and J ends were trimmed by 8 bases and 6 bases, with 11 bases remaining between them. The germline V gene has CDR1 SNHLY and CDR2 FYNNEI. The CDR3 is made up of 11 amino acids. The CDR3 DNA reads TGTGCCAGCTTAGAGGCCGTCGAGCAGTACTTC. Its translation is CASLEAVEQYF.

The chain employs TRBV11-2 and TRBJ1-4; D perhaps matches TRBD1 (5 bases). V lost 1 base, J lost 0 bases, and 9 bases lay in between. CDR1 is SGHAT and CDR2 is FQNNGV in the germline V gene. The CDR3 extends over 16 amino acids. The CDR3 region is CASSLVGGATNEKLFF. CDR3 bases: TGTGCCAGCAGCTTAGTAGGAGGGGCAACTAATGAAAAACTGTTTTTT. Filled out from reference TRBV11-2 and TRBJ1-4, the complete variable domain reads EAGVAQSPRYKIIEKRQSVAFWCNPISGHATLYWYQQILGQGPKLLIQFQNNGVVDDSQLPKDRFSAERLKGVDSTLKIQPAKLEDSAVYLCASSLVGGATNEKLFFGSGTQLSVL.

CDR3 DNA sequence: TGTGCCAGCAGCTTAGGTATGGGAGCCTACGAGCAGTACTTC. Translating gives CASSLGMGAYEQYF. The chain carries TRBV7-2 and TRBJ2-7; a possible D gene is TRBD2 (5 bases). V was pared by 1 base and J by 2 bases, with 9 bases between. The CDR3 sequence is 14 residues long. Germline-derived CDR1 and CDR2 are SGHTA and FQGNSA.

The V call is TRBV10-2, the J call TRBJ2-7, with TRBD2 identical over 8 bases. Germline V gives CDR1 WSHSY, CDR2 SAAADI. After removal of 8 bases from V and 5 bases from J, the junction contained 14 bases not matched to a gene. This CDR3 is built from 15 residues. The CDR3 protein is CASARLAGYRDEQYF. DNA for the CDR3: TGCGCCAGCGCCCGTTTAGCGGGATATAGGGACGAGCAGTACTTC.

V gene TRBV19 combines with J gene TRBJ1-1, with D perhaps TRBD1 (6 bases). The CDR3 spans 16 residues. V was trimmed by 6 bases and J by 3 bases, leaving 20 bases between them. Per the germline V gene, CDR1 is LNHDA and CDR2 is SQIVND (reference sequence). CDR3 amino acids: CASRGLQGYRDTEAFF. The CDR3, as DNA: TGTGCCAGTAGGGGCCTTCAGGGGTACCGGGACACTGAAGCTTTCTTT.

V usage is TRBV11-3 and J usage is TRBJ2-1; 9 positions agree with TRBD1. Trimming cost V 4 bases and J 6 bases; bases outside gene matches: 16. The CDR3 totals 18 residues. CDR1 is SGHNT and CDR2 is YENEEA in the germline V gene. The CDR3 reads CASSSSELTGGIGNEQFF. CDR3 coding DNA: TGTGCCAGCAGCTCCTCAGAATTGACAGGGGGTATCGGCAATGAGCAGTTCTTC.

The gene calls are TRBV27 and TRBJ2-1; 15 bases align to TRBD2. Germline V lookup: CDR1 MNHEY, CDR2 SMNVEV (reference sequence). This CDR3 is 16 amino acids long. The V and J ends lost 5 bases and 4 bases, in that order; junction bases with no gene match: 3. CDR3 region: CASSQGTSGRYNEQFF. The CDR3 region has the DNA TGTGCCAGCAGTCAAGGGACTAGCGGGAGGTACAATGAGCAGTTCTTC.

This chain links TRBV4-2 with TRBJ2-4; D perhaps matches TRBD1 (5 bases). The CDR3 runs to 14 residues. Per the germline V gene, CDR1 is LGHNA and CDR2 is YNFKEQ. Trimming pared 4 bases from V and 1 base from J, leaving 8 bases between. In DNA form, the CDR3 reads TGTGCCAGCAGCCCCCCAGGGGCCAAAAACATTCAGTACTTC. The encoded protein is CASSPPGAKNIQYF.

A few counts support this clone. The chain uses TRBV7-9 and TRBJ1-6, with D possibly TRBD1 on 5 matching bases. CDR1 and CDR2 from the germline V gene are SEHNR and FQNEAQ (reference sequence). This CDR3 contains 14 residues. Trimming pared 4 bases from V and 7 bases from J, leaving 11 bases between. CDR3 bases: TGTGCCAGCAGCTGGGCGGGGGAGAATTCACCCCTCCACTTT. It encodes CASSWAGENSPLHF.

The gene calls are TRBV7-2 and TRBJ1-5, with 8 bases identical to TRBD1. Trimming cost V 4 bases and J 5 bases; bases outside gene matches: 7. Germline V gene data show CDR1 as SGHTA and CDR2 as FQGNSA. The CDR3 covers 15 residues. The CDR3 loop is CASSSGQAFHQPQHF. The CDR3 DNA reads TGTGCCAGCAGCTCGGGACAGGCTTTCCATCAGCCCCAGCATTTT.

The gene calls are TRBV5-3 and TRBJ2-1, with 12 positions matching TRBD1. TRBV5-3 is labeled an ORF, and its function is uncertain. Germline trimming cut 1 base from V and 14 bases from J; bases unmatched to any gene: 7. The CDR3 spans 14 residues. CDR3 region: CARSLRDRGQGKFF. The CDR3 DNA reads TGTGCCAGAAGCTTGAGGGACAGGGGGCAGGGGAAGTTCTTC.

CDR3: CASTLSLNTEAFF. The CDR3 bases are TGTGCCAGCACTCTGAGTCTGAACACTGAAGCTTTCTTT. The gene calls are TRBV12-3 or TRBV12-4 and TRBJ1-1; D not resolved. The CDR3 has 13 residues. Trimming left V 7 bases short and J 0 bases short, with 9 bases between.

This chain joins TRBV6-5 and TRBJ1-2; a possible D gene is TRBD1 (6 bases). The CDR3 is 12 amino acids. CDR1 is MNHEY and CDR2 is SVGAGI in the germline V gene. Trimming stripped 6 bases from V and 14 bases from J, with 19 bases between. The CDR3 nucleotides are TGTGCCAGCAGCGACACACTCGGGGACATAACCTTC. Translating gives CASSDTLGDITF.

The chain combines TRBV7-2 with TRBJ2-5, with D possibly being TRBD2 (5 bases). With 2 bases removed from V and 4 bases from J, the gap between germline ends came to 8 bases. Germline V gene sequence: CDR1 SGHTA, CDR2 FQGNSA. This CDR3 comprises 13 residues. The CDR3 bases are TGTGCCAGCAGCTTAAGGGCGGGAGAGACCCAGTACTTC. Translating gives CASSLRAGETQYF.